This is a list of T cell receptor beta chains from one sample in a study of blood T cell repertoires in COVID-19. Some clones are missing from TCRdb's copy, which holds only in-frame ones; the method was immunoSEQ multiplex PCR. In the table there are roughly 500,000 clones, roughly 90% of which are singletons. The material sequenced was PBMCs or T cells enriched from blood (not recorded which). These receptor sequences come from a woman aged 40 to 55 who had recovered from COVID-19. CDR3s include the opening cysteine and the closing phenylalanine or tryptophan. Each record gives: clone size, CDR3 length, J gene, D gene, V gene, CDR3 protein, CDR3 DNA. D genes are given only for firm matches. The size field is filled for only some rows; it gives once, few, many or a size class.

NA	18	TRBJ2-1	TRBD2	TRBV30	CAWSSAPLAGVSYNEQFF	TGTGCCTGGAGTTCAGCCCCATTAGCGGGGGTCTCCTACAATGAGCAGTTCTTC
NA	11	TRBJ1-2	NA	TRBV12-3/TRBV12-4	CASRGTAGDTF	TGTGCCAGCAGGGGGACGGCGGGGGACACCTTC
few	15	TRBJ2-1	TRBD2	TRBV11-1	CASSTGLAEINEQFF	TGTGCCAGCAGCACCGGACTAGCGGAGATCAATGAGCAGTTCTTC
once	12	TRBJ1-2	NA	TRBV11-3	CASSLDRYGYTF	TGTGCCAGCAGCTTAGACAGATATGGCTACACCTTC
NA	14	TRBJ1-3	NA	TRBV18	CASSPPAGADTIYF	TGTGCCAGCTCACCACCGGCAGGGGCAGACACCATATATTTT
NA	17	TRBJ1-2	TRBD1	TRBV4-3	CASSQDPREDRGHGYTF	TGCGCCAGCAGCCAAGATCCTCGCGAAGACAGGGGGCATGGCTACACCTTC
NA	15	TRBJ1-3	NA	TRBV5-4	CASSITGFFGNTIYF	TGTGCCAGCAGCATTACAGGGTTTTTTGGAAACACCATATATTTT
many	15	TRBJ1-2	NA	TRBV2	CASSEDPGVGYGYTF	TGTGCCAGCAGTGAAGACCCAGGGGTCGGGTATGGCTACACCTTC
NA	12	TRBJ1-1	TRBD1	TRBV10-3	CATHRGNTEAFF	TGTGCCACCCACAGGGGGAACACTGAAGCTTTCTTT
NA	14	TRBJ1-5	TRBD1	TRBV4-1	CASSQGTGNQPQHF	TGCGCCAGCAGCCAAGGGACAGGGAATCAGCCCCAGCATTTT